This TCR beta chain is drawn from a study of blood T cell repertoires in COVID-19. Study at large: Collection of acute and convalescent COVID-19 samples took place in the United States, Italy and Spain. T cells, B-cell-depleted T cells, or PBMCs supplied cDNA or gDNA.

This clone was recorded only once. Per the authors' pipeline: How many nucleated cells were present was estimated from reference gene primer amplification. The method was immunoSEQ multiplex PCR; TCRdb's version includes in-frame clones alone and lacks a portion of them. The V and J calls and clone size are taken from that table; D and trimming were inferred from the DNA. Among some 21,000 clones listed, around four fifths were seen once. Sequencing was carried out using peripheral blood. The receptor comes from a human donor in a cohort sampled during active COVID-19.

CDR3 in DNA: TGTGCCACCAGCGGGAGGGGCGCGGGCACAGATACGCAGTATTTT. Protein: CATSGRGAGTDTQYF. The chain links TRBV24-1 to TRBJ2-3; 8 bases are shared with TRBD2. This CDR3 contains 15 residues. The trim removed 7 bases at V and 1 base at J, leaving 6 bases unmatched. The V gene's germline CDR1 is KGHDR and CDR2 SFDVKD.